This TCR beta chain was recorded in a study of technical replicates of blood from a few donors. The CDR3 has 13 residues. Germline V gene data show CDR1 as LNHDA and CDR2 as SQIVND (reference sequence). The V end lost 4 bases, the J end lost 2 bases, and 9 bases lay between the germline ends. Measured with immunoSEQ multiplex PCR; TCRdb has only the in-frame clones, and not every one. This sample has about 82,000 clones; over 75% occur once, and the top ten carry about 0.4%. The sequence derives from a human donor in good health. This chain uses TRBV19 with TRBJ2-7; tentative D call: TRBD2 (6 bases). Source material: T cells isolated from PBMCs. CDR3 protein: CASSNVAAYEQYF. In nucleotides, the CDR3 is TGTGCCAGTAGTAATGTAGCGGCCTACGAGCAGTACTTC.